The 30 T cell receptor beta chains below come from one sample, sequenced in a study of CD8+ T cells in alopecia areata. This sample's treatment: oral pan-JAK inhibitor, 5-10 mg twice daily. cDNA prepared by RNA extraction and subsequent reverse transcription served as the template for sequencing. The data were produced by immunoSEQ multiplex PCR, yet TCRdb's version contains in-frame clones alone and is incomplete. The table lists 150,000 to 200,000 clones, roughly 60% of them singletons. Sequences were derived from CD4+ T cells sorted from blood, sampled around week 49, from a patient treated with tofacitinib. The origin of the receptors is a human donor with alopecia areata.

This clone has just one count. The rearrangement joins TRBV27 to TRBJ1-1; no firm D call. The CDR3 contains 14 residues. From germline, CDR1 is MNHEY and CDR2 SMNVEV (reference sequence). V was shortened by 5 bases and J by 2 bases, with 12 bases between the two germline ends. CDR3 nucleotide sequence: TGTGCCAGCAGTCAAAGGGTGTCCAACACTGAAGCTTTCTTT. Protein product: CASSQRVSNTEAFF.

The CDR3 DNA reads TGTGCCAGCAGTTACAGGCAGGGTAATCAGCCCCAGCATTTT. Translated, it gives CASSYRQGNQPQHF. The chain is built from TRBV6-5 and TRBJ1-5; possible D gene TRBD1, 5 bases. CDR1 is MNHEY and CDR2 is SVGAGI in the germline V gene. Trimming pared 2 bases from V and 4 bases from J, leaving 9 bases between. This CDR3 comprises 14 residues.

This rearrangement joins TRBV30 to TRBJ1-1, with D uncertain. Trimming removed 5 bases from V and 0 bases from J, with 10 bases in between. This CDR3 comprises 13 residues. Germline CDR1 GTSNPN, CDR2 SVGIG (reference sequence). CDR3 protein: CAWVSTLNTEAFF. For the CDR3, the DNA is TGTGCCTGGGTCTCTACCTTGAACACTGAAGCTTTCTTT.

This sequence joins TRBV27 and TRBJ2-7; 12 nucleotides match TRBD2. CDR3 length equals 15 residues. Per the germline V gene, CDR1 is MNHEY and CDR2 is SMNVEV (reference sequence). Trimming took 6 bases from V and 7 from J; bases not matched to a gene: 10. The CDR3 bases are TGTGCCAGCAGCCTCAGACTAGCGGGGGTCCGGGAGCAGTACTTC. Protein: CASSLRLAGVREQYF.

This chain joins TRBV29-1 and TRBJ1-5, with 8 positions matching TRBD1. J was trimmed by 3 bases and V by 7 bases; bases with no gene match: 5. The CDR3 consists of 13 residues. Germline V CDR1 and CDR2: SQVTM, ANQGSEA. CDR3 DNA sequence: TGCAGCGCTGCGGGACAGGACAATCAGCCCCAGCATTTT. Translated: CSAAGQDNQPQHF.

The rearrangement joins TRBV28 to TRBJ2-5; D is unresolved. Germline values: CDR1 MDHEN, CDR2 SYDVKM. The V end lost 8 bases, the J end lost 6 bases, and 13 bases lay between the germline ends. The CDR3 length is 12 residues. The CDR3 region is CASANPGKTQYF. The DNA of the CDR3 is TGTGCCAGCGCAAATCCCGGAAAGACCCAGTACTTC. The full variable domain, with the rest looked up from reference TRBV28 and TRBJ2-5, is DVKVTQSSRYLVKRTGEKVFLECVQDMDHENMFWYRQDPGLGLRLIYFSYDVKMKEKGDIPEGYSVSREKKERFSLILESASTNQTSMYLCASANPGKTQYFGPGTRLLVL.

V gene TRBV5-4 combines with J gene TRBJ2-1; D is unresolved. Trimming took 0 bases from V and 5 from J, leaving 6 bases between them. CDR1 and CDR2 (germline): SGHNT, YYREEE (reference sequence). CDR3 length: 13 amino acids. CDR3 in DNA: TGTGCCAGCAGCTTGGCTGTAGACAATGAGCAGTTCTTC. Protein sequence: CASSLAVDNEQFF. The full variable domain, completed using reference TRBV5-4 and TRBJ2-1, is ETGVTQSPTHLIKTRGQQVTLRCSSQSGHNTVSWYQQALGQGPQFIFQYYREEENGRGNFPPRFSGLQFPNYSSELNVNALELDDSALYLCASSLAVDNEQFFGPGTRLTVL.

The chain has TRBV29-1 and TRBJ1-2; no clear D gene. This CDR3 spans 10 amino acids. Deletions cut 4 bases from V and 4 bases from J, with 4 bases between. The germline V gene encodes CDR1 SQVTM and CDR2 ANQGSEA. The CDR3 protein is CSVGPYGYTF. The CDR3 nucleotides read TGCAGCGTTGGCCCCTATGGCTACACCTTC.

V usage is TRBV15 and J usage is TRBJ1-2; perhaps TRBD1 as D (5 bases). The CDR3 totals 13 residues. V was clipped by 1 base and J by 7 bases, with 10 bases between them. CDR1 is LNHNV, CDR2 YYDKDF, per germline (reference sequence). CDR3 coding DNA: TGTGCCACCAGCAGAGTACCAGGGTCTGGCTACACCTTC. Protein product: CATSRVPGSGYTF.

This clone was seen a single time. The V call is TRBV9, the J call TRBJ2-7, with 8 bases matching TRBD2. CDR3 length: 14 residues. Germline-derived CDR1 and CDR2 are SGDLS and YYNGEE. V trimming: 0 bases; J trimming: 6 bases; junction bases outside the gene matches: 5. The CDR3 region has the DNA TGTGCCAGCAGCGTAGAGTACCGGGGGGGCGAGCAGTACTTC. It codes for CASSVEYRGGEQYF.

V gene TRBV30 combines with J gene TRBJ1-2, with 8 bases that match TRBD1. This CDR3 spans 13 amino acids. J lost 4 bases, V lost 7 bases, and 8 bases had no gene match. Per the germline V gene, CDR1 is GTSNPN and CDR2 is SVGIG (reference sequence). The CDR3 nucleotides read TGTGCCTCGCGGACAGGGAATAGCTATGGCTACACCTTC. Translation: CASRTGNSYGYTF.

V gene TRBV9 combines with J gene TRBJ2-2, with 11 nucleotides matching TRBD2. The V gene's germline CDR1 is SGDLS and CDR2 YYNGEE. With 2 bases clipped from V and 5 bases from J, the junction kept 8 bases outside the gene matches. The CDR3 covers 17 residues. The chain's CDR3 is CASSVTSGGPATGELFF. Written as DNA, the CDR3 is TGTGCCAGCAGCGTCACTAGCGGGGGACCCGCGACCGGGGAGCTGTTTTTT.

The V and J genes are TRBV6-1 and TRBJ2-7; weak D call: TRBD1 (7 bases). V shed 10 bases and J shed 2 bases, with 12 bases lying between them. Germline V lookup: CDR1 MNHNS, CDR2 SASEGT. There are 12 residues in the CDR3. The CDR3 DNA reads TGTGCCACCAGGGGGGCTACCTACGAGCAGTACTTC. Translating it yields CATRGATYEQYF.

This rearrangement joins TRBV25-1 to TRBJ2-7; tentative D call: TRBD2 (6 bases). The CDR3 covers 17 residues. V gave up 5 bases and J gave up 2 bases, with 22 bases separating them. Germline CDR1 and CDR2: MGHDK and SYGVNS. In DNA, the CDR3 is TGTGCCAGCAGTCCCCCGTGGGGGGAAACCCGGCCCTACGAGCAGTACTTC. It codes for CASSPPWGETRPYEQYF.

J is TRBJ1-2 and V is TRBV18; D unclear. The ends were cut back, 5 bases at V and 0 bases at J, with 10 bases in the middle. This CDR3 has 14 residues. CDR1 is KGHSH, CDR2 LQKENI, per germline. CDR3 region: CASSAGDTNYGYTF. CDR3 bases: TGTGCCAGCTCAGCGGGAGATACTAACTATGGCTACACCTTC. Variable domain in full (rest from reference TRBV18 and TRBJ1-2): NAGVMQNPRHLVRRRGQEARLRCSPMKGHSHVYWYRQLPEEGLKFMVYLQKENIIDESGMPKERFSAEFPKEGPSILRIQQVVRGDSAAYFCASSAGDTNYGYTFGSGTRLTVV.

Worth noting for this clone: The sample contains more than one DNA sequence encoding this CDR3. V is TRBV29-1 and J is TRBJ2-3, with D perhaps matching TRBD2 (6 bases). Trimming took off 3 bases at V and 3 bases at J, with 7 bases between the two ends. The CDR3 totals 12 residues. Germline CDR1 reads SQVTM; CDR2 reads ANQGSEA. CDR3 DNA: TGCAGCGTTGACGGGGGAACAGATACGCAGTATTTT. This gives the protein CSVDGGTDTQYF.

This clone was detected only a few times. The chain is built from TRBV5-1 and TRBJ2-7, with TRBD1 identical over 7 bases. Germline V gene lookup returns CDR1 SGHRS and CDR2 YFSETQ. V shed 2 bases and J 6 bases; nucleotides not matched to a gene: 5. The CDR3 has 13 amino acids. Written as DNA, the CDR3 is TGCGCCAGCAGCTTTCAACCAGGGGGCGAGCAGTACTTC. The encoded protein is CASSFQPGGEQYF.

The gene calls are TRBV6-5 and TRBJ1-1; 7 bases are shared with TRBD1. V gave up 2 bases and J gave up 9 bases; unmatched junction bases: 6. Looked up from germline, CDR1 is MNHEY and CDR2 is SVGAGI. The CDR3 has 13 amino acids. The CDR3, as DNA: TGTGCCAGCAGTTACCCAGGGACAGACAAAGCTTTCTTT. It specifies CASSYPGTDKAFF.

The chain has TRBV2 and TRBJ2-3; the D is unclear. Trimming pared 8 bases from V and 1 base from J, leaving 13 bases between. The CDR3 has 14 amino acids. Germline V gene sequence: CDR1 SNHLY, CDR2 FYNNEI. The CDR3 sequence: CASCRVAGTDTQYF. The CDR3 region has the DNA TGTGCCAGCTGCCGGGTAGCCGGCACAGATACGCAGTATTTT.

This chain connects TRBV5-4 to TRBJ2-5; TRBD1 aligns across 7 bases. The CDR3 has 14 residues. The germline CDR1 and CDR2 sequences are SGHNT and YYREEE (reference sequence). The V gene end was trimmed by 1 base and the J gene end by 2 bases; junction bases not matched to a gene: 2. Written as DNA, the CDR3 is TGTGCCAGCAGCTTGCCGGGACAGCAAGAGACCCAGTACTTC. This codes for CASSLPGQQETQYF.

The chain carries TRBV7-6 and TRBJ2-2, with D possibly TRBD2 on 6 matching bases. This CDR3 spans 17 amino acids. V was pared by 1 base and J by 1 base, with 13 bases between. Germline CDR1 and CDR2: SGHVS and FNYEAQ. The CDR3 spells CASSLGVRGKNTGELFF. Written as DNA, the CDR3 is TGTGCCAGCAGCTTAGGCGTCCGCGGGAAGAACACCGGGGAGCTGTTTTTT.

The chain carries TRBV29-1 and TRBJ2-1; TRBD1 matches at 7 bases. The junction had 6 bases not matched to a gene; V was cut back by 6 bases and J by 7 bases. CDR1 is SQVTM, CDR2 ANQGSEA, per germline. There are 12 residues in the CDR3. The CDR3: CSVHKDRNEQFF. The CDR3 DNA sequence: TGCAGCGTCCATAAGGACAGGAATGAGCAGTTCTTC.

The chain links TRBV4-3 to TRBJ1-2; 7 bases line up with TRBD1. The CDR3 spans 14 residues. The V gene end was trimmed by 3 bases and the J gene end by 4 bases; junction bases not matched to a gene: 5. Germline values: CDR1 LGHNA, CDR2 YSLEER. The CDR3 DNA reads TGCGCCAGCAGCCAGACAGGGCGGAGCTATGGCTACACCTTC. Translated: CASSQTGRSYGYTF.

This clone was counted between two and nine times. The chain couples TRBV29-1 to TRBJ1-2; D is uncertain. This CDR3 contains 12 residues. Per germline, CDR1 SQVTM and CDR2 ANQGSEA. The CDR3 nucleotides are TGCACTATTGAGGTGACGGGCTATGGCTACACCTTC. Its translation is CTIEVTGYGYTF.

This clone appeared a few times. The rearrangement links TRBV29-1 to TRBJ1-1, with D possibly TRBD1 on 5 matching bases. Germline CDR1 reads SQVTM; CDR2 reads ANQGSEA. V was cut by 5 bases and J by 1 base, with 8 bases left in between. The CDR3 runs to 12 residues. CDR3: CSVQGANTEAFF. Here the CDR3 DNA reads TGCAGCGTTCAGGGTGCGAACACTGAAGCTTTCTTT.

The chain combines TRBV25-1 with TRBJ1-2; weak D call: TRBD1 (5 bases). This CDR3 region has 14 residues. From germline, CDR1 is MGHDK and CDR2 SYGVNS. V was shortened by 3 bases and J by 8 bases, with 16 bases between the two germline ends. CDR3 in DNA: TGTGCCAGCAGTGATAGTGGACCGAGGGGAGGCTACACCTTC. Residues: CASSDSGPRGGYTF.

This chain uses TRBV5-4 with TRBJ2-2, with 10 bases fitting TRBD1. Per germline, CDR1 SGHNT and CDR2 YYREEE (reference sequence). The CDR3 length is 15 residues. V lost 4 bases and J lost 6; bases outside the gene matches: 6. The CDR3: CASSIGTGDAGELFF. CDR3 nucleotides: TGTGCCAGCAGCATAGGGACAGGGGACGCCGGGGAGCTGTTTTTT.

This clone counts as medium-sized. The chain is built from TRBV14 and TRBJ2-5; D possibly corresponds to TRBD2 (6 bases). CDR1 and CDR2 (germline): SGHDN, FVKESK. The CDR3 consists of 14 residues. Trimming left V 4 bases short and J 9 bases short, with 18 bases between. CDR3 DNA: TGTGCCAGCAGCCCTGGACTAAGAGACGTAGCCCAGTACTTC. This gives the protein CASSPGLRDVAQYF.

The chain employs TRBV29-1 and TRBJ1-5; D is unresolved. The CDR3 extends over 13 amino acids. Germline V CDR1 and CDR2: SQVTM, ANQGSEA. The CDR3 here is CSALEGPGQPQHF. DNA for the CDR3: TGCAGTGCCTTAGAAGGGCCCGGTCAGCCCCAGCATTTT. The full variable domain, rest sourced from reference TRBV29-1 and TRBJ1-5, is SAVISQKPSRDICQRGTSLTIQCQVDSQVTMMFWYRQQPGQSLTLIATANQGSEATYESGFVIDKFPISRPNLTFSTLTVSNMSPEDSSIYLCSALEGPGQPQHFGDGTRLSIL.

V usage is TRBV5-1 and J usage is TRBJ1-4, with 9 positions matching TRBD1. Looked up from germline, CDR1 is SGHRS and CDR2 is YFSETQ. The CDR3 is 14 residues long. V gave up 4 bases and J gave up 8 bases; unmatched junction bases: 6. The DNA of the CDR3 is TGCGCCAGCAGCGGCGGGACAGGGAGAGAAAAACTGTTTTTT. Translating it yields CASSGGTGREKLFF.